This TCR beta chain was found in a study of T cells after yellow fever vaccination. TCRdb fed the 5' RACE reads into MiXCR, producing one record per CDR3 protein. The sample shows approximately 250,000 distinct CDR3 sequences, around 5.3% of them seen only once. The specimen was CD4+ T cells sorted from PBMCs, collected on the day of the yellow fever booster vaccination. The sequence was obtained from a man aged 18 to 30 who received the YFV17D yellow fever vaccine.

For the CDR3, the DNA is TGCAGTGCTAGAGACTTATCTAATGAAGCTTTCTTT. Encoded protein: CSARDLSNEAFF. J is TRBJ1-1 and V is TRBV20-1; D gene uncertain. The CDR3 is 12 amino acids. The V and J ends lost 0 bases and 7 bases respectively, with 9 bases between them. Germline V lookup: CDR1 DFQATT, CDR2 SNEGSKA (reference sequence).